This TCR beta chain was sequenced for a study of shared clonotypes between healthy human individuals. The study, taken as a whole, reports: The study found lower generation probabilities in non-shared clonotypes than in those shared by all four donors. Rarefaction gave evidence that sorted-subset sequencing remained incomplete despite large depth.

The junction had 3 bases not matched to a gene; V was cut back by 0 bases and J by 0 bases. CDR1 KGHSH and CDR2 LQKENI come from the germline V gene. The CDR3 runs 17 residues. A CD45RA-negative memory subset and a CD45RA+ naive subset were separated from the CD4+ cells. Remarks on this clone: Its antigen is as yet unknown. The same CDR3 also results from other DNA sequences found in this sample.

The assay used deep level. The table came from immunoSEQ multiplex PCR; TCRdb's copy has only in-frame clones and leaves some out. This table holds roughly 2 million clones, 90% to 95% found once. The chain joins TRBV18 to TRBJ2-2, with 8 bases that match TRBD1. The sequence was obtained from a man between 18 and 35 years old in good health. The sample was naive CD4+ T cells sorted from blood. Subset noted: CD45RA+ positively selected. The CDR3 nucleotides are TGTGCCAGCTCACCACCTTCAGGGGGCGCGAACACCGGGGAGCTGTTTTTT. This translates into CASSPPSGGANTGELFF.